The 19 T cell receptor beta chains below all came from one sample that was sequenced in a study of cytomegalovirus exposure and HLA in healthy donors. Use of 60 Vbeta and 13 Jbeta primers characterized the PCR. Profiled with immunoSEQ multiplex PCR; TCRdb holds only in-frame clones, not every one. The sample lists roughly 120,000 clones, 70% to 80% occurring once. The sequenced material came from PBMCs. The receptors come from a woman between 18 and 29 years old in good health and CMV-seropositive.

A word on this clone: Other DNA sequences in this specimen translate into the identical CDR3. The chain joins TRBV7-9 to TRBJ1-1; TRBD1 might be the D (5 bases). CDR1 and CDR2 from the germline V gene are SEHNR and FQNEAQ (reference sequence). V gave up 5 bases and J gave up 3 bases, with 19 bases separating them. There are 16 residues in the CDR3. Written as DNA, the CDR3 is TGTGCCAGCAGCCCCTACCTGGGGGGTGAGGACACTGAAGCTTTCTTT. Amino acid sequence: CASSPYLGGEDTEAFF.

This clone is a singleton in its sample. This chain uses TRBV7-3 with TRBJ1-3; perhaps TRBD1 as D (5 bases). CDR3 size: 13 residues. Germline V lookup: CDR1 SGHTA, CDR2 FQGTGA. V lost 5 bases to trimming and J lost 4 bases, with 9 bases between them. The CDR3 sequence: CASSTHRGNTIYF. CDR3 nucleotide sequence: TGTGCCAGCAGCACCCACAGGGGAAACACCATATATTTT.

This clone was counted between two and nine times. The chain uses TRBV5-6 and TRBJ1-5, with unresolved D. The CDR3 totals 15 residues. Germline assignment: CDR1 SGHDT and CDR2 YYEEEE. Trimming pared 4 bases from V and 0 bases from J, leaving 11 bases between. The CDR3 here is CASSNYLNSNQPQHF. CDR3 nucleotide sequence: TGTGCCAGCAGCAACTACCTTAATAGCAATCAGCCCCAGCATTTT.

The chain carries TRBV19 and TRBJ1-1, with 8 positions matching TRBD1. Germline V gene lookup returns CDR1 LNHDA and CDR2 SQIVND (reference sequence). This CDR3 spans 13 amino acids. The V segment lost 6 bases and the J segment 8 bases; nucleotides outside the gene matches: 8. The CDR3 sequence is CASSRDRTREAFF. The CDR3 region has the DNA TGTGCCAGTAGCCGGGACAGGACAAGGGAAGCTTTCTTT.

The V and J genes are TRBV6-1 and TRBJ1-1; D gene unclear. This CDR3 contains 14 residues. V lost 4 bases, J lost 1 base, and 10 bases lay in between. Germline V lookup: CDR1 MNHNS, CDR2 SASEGT. The DNA for the CDR3 is TGTGCCAGCAGTGCCTCGGGGAGGAACACTGAAGCTTTCTTT. Amino acid sequence: CASSASGRNTEAFF.

The chain combines TRBV4-2 with TRBJ2-2; TRBD2 is a possible D gene (6 bases). The CDR3 has 13 residues. V was clipped by 4 bases and J by 7 bases, with 10 bases between them. Germline CDR1 reads LGHNA; CDR2 reads YNFKEQ. Written as DNA, the CDR3 is TGTGCCAGCAGCCCTGCGGGGCGCGGGGAGCTGTTTTTT. Its protein is CASSPAGRGELFF.

This sequence joins TRBV6-5 and TRBJ2-7; possible D gene TRBD1, 6 bases. The V gene's germline CDR1 is MNHEY and CDR2 SVGAGI. V lost 6 bases, J lost 6 bases, and 18 bases lay in between. The CDR3 is 14 residues long. CDR3 sequence reads: CASSGYTGSSEQYF. In DNA form, the CDR3 reads TGTGCCAGCAGCGGGTACACAGGGTCCAGCGAGCAGTACTTC.

The chain couples TRBV27 to TRBJ1-1; TRBD1 matches at 7 bases. The CDR3 spans 13 residues. Trimming removed 5 bases from V and 8 bases from J; junction bases left unmatched: 8. CDR1 and CDR2 from the germline V gene are MNHEY and SMNVEV (reference sequence). This CDR3 reads CASSLQGGDEAFF. CDR3 sequence (DNA): TGTGCCAGCAGTCTTCAGGGGGGCGACGAAGCTTTCTTT.

The chain recombines TRBV19 with TRBJ1-5, with D possibly being TRBD1 (5 bases). The CDR3 is made up of 14 amino acids. V lost 5 bases to trimming and J lost 2 bases, with 10 bases between them. The V gene's germline CDR1 is LNHDA and CDR2 SQIVND (reference sequence). The chain's CDR3 is CASSPREGNQPQHF. Here the CDR3 DNA reads TGTGCCAGTAGTCCCAGGGAGGGCAATCAGCCCCAGCATTTT. The variable domain in full, with the rest retrieved from reference TRBV19 and TRBJ1-5, is DGGITQSPKYLFRKEGQNVTLSCEQNLNHDAMYWYRQDPGQGLRLIYYSQIVNDFQKGDIAEGYSVSREKKESFPLTVTSAQKNPTAFYLCASSPREGNQPQHFGDGTRLSIL.

The chain is built from TRBV19 and TRBJ1-4; 8 bases align to TRBD1. V lost 5 bases, J lost 10 bases, and 3 bases stayed unmatched. Per the germline V gene, CDR1 is LNHDA and CDR2 is SQIVND (reference sequence). This CDR3 contains 12 residues. The CDR3 bases are TGTGCCAGTAGTGGACAGGGTGCAAAACTGTTTTTT. This codes for CASSGQGAKLFF. Together with reference TRBV19 and TRBJ1-4, the CDR3 gives the full variable domain: DGGITQSPKYLFRKEGQNVTLSCEQNLNHDAMYWYRQDPGQGLRLIYYSQIVNDFQKGDIAEGYSVSREKKESFPLTVTSAQKNPTAFYLCASSGQGAKLFFGSGTQLSVL.

The rearrangement links TRBV9 to TRBJ1-4, with D perhaps TRBD1 (5 bases). In germline, CDR1 is SGDLS, CDR2 YYNGEE. The CDR3 runs to 14 residues. The germline V and J ends were trimmed by 3 bases and 8 bases, with 14 bases remaining between them. CDR3 residues: CASSEGTAGEKLFF. In DNA form, the CDR3 reads TGTGCCAGCAGCGAGGGGACGGCGGGGGAAAAACTGTTTTTT.

The CDR3 sequence is CASSLRGDRGDEQYF. Written as DNA, the CDR3 is TGTGCCAGCAGCTTGAGGGGGGACAGGGGCGACGAGCAGTACTTC. The J gene is TRBJ2-7, the V gene TRBV7-9; 10 bases are shared with TRBD1. After removal of 3 bases from V and 5 bases from J, the junction contained 7 bases not matched to a gene. This CDR3 region has 15 residues. Germline V lookup: CDR1 SEHNR, CDR2 FQNEAQ (reference sequence). Using reference TRBV7-9 and TRBJ2-7 for the parts outside the CDR3, the full variable domain is DTGVSQNPRHKITKRGQNVTFRCDPISEHNRLYWYRQTLGQGPEFLTYFQNEAQLEKSRLLSDRFSAERPKGSFSTLEIQRTEQGDSAMYLCASSLRGDRGDEQYFGPGTRLTVT.

The rearrangement uses TRBV28 and TRBJ1-2; 8 bases map to TRBD1. The CDR3 loop spans 14 amino acids. CDR1 is MDHEN and CDR2 is SYDVKM in the germline V gene. Trimming took 5 bases from V and 5 from J; bases not matched to a gene: 7. The CDR3 region is CASSPQGGLYGYTF. Written as DNA, the CDR3 is TGTGCCAGCAGTCCACAGGGGGGTCTTTATGGCTACACCTTC.

The chain carries TRBV23-1 and TRBJ2-1, with TRBD2 matching 12 bases. TRBV23-1 is flagged as an ORF with uncertain function. The CDR3 sequence is 16 residues long. Trimming at V came to 4 bases and at J to 4 bases, leaving 5 bases not matched to a gene. The CDR3 region is CASSPRTSGTYNEQFF. The CDR3 DNA reads TGCGCCAGCAGTCCCCGGACTAGCGGGACTTACAATGAGCAGTTCTTC.

This sequence joins TRBV29-1 and TRBJ2-7, with D maybe TRBD1 (5 bases). Trimming shortened V by 6 bases and J by 2 bases, and 20 bases separated the two germline ends. Germline V CDR1 and CDR2: SQVTM, ANQGSEA. This CDR3 contains 15 residues. CDR3: CSVTQGTVMAYEQYF. DNA of the CDR3: TGCAGCGTAACCCAGGGAACCGTGATGGCCTACGAGCAGTACTTC.

The gene calls are TRBV29-1 and TRBJ2-7; 8 bases fit TRBD2. Germline CDR1 is SQVTM and CDR2 is ANQGSEA. The CDR3 has 13 amino acids. The V gene end was trimmed by 7 bases and the J gene end by 4 bases; junction bases not matched to a gene: 9. CDR3 residues: CSGKTGLGYEQYF. The CDR3 bases are TGCAGCGGAAAAACGGGACTAGGTTACGAGCAGTACTTC.

The V call is TRBV5-4, the J call TRBJ2-1; 7 nucleotides agree with TRBD1. Germline loops: CDR1 SGHNT, CDR2 YYREEE (reference sequence). CDR3 size: 14 residues. V was pared by 2 bases and J by 6 bases, with 5 bases of the junction left unmatched. This CDR3 is CASSLTGVSNEQFF. In DNA, the CDR3 is TGTGCCAGCAGCTTAACAGGGGTGAGCAATGAGCAGTTCTTC.

The count of this clone is one. The chain couples TRBV6-6 to TRBJ2-7; 7 positions match TRBD1. The CDR3 sequence is 16 residues long. Germline V lookup: CDR1 MNHNY, CDR2 SVGAGI (reference sequence). Trimming cost V 8 bases and J 2 bases; bases outside gene matches: 15. The CDR3 DNA is TGTGCCAGCCTATCGACGACAGGGACGTATACCTACGAGCAGTACTTC. Its translation: CASLSTTGTYTYEQYF.

This CDR3 reads CATTDLRGNTIYF. The DNA of the CDR3 is TGTGCCACCACCGACCTGAGGGGAAACACCATATATTTT. The V gene is TRBV28, the J gene TRBJ1-3; no clear D. CDR1 is MDHEN and CDR2 is SYDVKM in the germline V gene. This CDR3 contains 13 residues. The V and J ends lost 10 bases and 4 bases respectively, with 14 bases between them. Combining the CDR3 with reference TRBV28 and TRBJ1-3 gives the whole variable domain DVKVTQSSRYLVKRTGEKVFLECVQDMDHENMFWYRQDPGLGLRLIYFSYDVKMKEKGDIPEGYSVSREKKERFSLILESASTNQTSMYLCATTDLRGNTIYFGEGSWLTVV.